This T cell receptor beta chain was sequenced during a study of shared clonotypes between healthy human individuals. Trimming cost V 8 bases and J 8 bases; bases outside gene matches: 8. CDR1 WNHNN and CDR2 SYGVQD come from the germline V gene (reference sequence). The CDR3 spans 13 residues. This table comes from immunoSEQ multiplex PCR, and its TCRdb copy is limited to in-frame clones, with some not included. Found here are fewer than 700,000 clones, 85% to 95% of them singletons; the top ten hold over 0.09%. The naive CD8 subset, CD45RO-negative cells positively selected for CCR7, excluded terminally differentiated effector memory CD45RA+ cells. This clone occurred once. Its antigen is as yet unknown. General study results and limits: Non-shared clonotypes showed lower generation probabilities than clonotypes common to all four donors.

The chain links TRBV10-1 to TRBJ1-4; 7 positions agree with TRBD1. The origin of this receptor is a woman between 25 and 40 years old in good health. The sequenced sample was naive CD8+ T cells sorted from blood. CDR3 protein: CASPSRGFEKLFF. In nucleotides, the CDR3 is TGCGCCAGCCCGAGCAGGGGGTTCGAAAAACTGTTTTTT.